This T cell receptor (beta chain) was found in a study of T-cell memory formation after mild COVID-19. Study conclusions and caveats: Day 37-peaking second-wave clones had unconfirmed SARS-CoV-2 specificity. Most CD4+ clones that shrank were in CM and EM, while CD8+ ones turned up in EMRA. Detection of some responders pre-infection suggested pre-existing cross-reactive memory T cells participated.

The germline V gene encodes CDR1 SQVTM and CDR2 ANQGSEA. The CDR3 extends over 13 amino acids. Trimming stripped 4 bases from V and 1 base from J, with 8 bases between. About this clonotype itself: Its specificity is unknown.

cDNA libraries for TCR alpha and TCR beta, carrying sample barcodes and UMIs, came from 5'RACE with constant-segment primers. Each CDR3 protein is one row after TCRdb ran MiXCR on the 5' RACE reads. The sample consists of fewer than 250,000 distinct CDR3 sequences, more than 25% of them appearing once. The material sequenced was PBMCs or a T cell subset sorted from them (not recorded which). V usage is TRBV29-1 and J usage is TRBJ2-4; D may be TRBD1 (5 bases). The sequence was obtained from an adult woman who had mild COVID-19 (a few samples of this study predate the infection). Cell type and time point are not known. The CDR3 loop is CSVVKGAKNIQYF. In nucleotides, the CDR3 is TGCAGCGTTGTTAAGGGGGCCAAAAACATTCAGTACTTC.